These T cell receptor beta chains were read from a single sample in a study of OX40 agonist ivuxolimab in advanced cancers. Here immunoSEQ multiplex PCR was the method, and the copy in TCRdb shows in-frame clones only, minus some. The table includes about 7,000 clones, over 60% detected once. This material consisted of CD4+ or CD8+ T cells sorted from blood, taken in a trial of the OX40 agonist ivuxolimab. These receptors originate from an adult with an advanced solid tumor such as melanoma, head and neck, liver or kidney cancer. Both conserved end residues are part of each CDR3. D genes are given only for firm matches. Clone size appears in some rows only: once, few, many, or a class for an expanded clone.

CASRSGGRGTEAFF,TGTGCCAGCAGATCGGGGGGCCGGGGCACTGAAGCTTTCTTT,.,TRBJ1-1,.,TRBV2
CASSQPGLVYEQYF,TGTGCCAGCAGTCAGCCGGGACTCGTCTACGAGCAGTACTTC,.,TRBJ2-7,.,TRBV28
CASSFRRAQHF,TGTGCCAGCAGTTTCCGCCGTGCCCAGCATTTT,few,TRBJ1-5,.,TRBV6-1
CASSDGVPGSEAFF,TGTGCCAGCAGTGATGGGGTGCCGGGGTCTGAAGCTTTCTTT,.,TRBJ1-1,.,TRBV25-1
CACHSELGNTIYF,TGTGCCTGCCACTCCGAACTAGGAAACACCATATATTTT,.,TRBJ1-3,.,TRBV30
CASSAGTGPYGYTF,TGTGCCAGTAGTGCCGGGACAGGGCCCTATGGCTACACCTTC,.,TRBJ1-2,TRBD1,TRBV19
CASSDSTNNEQFF,TGTGCCAGCAGTGACTCCACCAACAATGAGCAGTTCTTC,.,TRBJ2-1,.,TRBV6-4
CASSPGISDYNEQFF,TGTGCCAGCAGCCCAGGTATTAGCGACTACAATGAGCAGTTCTTC,once,TRBJ2-1,.,TRBV9
CASSEGQGGMNTEAFF,TGTGCCAGCAGTGAGGGACAGGGAGGGATGAACACTGAAGCTTTCTTT,medium-sized,TRBJ1-1,TRBD1,TRBV2
CASSYGGNTGTEAFF,TGTGCCAGCAGTTACGGGGGCAACACCGGCACTGAAGCTTTCTTT,once,TRBJ1-1,.,TRBV27
CASSLSYRTNQPQHF,TGTGCCAGCAGTTTAAGTTACAGGACTAATCAGCCCCAGCATTTT,.,TRBJ1-5,.,TRBV28
CASSLTSGSVYEQYF,TGTGCCAGCAGCCTGACTAGCGGGAGTGTATACGAGCAGTACTTC,.,TRBJ2-7,TRBD2,TRBV11-3
CASSLTGLGLAGNNEQFF,TGTGCCAGCAGTTTAACCGGGCTGGGACTAGCGGGGAACAATGAGCAGTTCTTC,.,TRBJ2-1,TRBD2,TRBV27
CASSLGTANTEAFF,TGTGCCAGCAGCTTAGGGACAGCGAACACTGAAGCTTTCTTT,few,TRBJ1-1,TRBD1,TRBV7-3
CASSIAYRIGRNTIYF,TGTGCCAGTAGTATCGCTTACAGGATTGGACGAAACACCATATATTTT,.,TRBJ1-3,.,TRBV19
CAFQGAAGANVLTF,TGTGCCTTTCAGGGGGCGGCTGGGGCCAACGTCCTGACTTTC,.,TRBJ2-6,TRBD1,TRBV30
CASTFLGTSGEGTYNEQFF,TGTGCCAGCACTTTCCTCGGGACTAGCGGAGAGGGGACCTACAATGAGCAGTTCTTC,.,TRBJ2-1,TRBD2,TRBV28
CASSDLAGGPDEQYF,TGTGCCAGCAGTGATCTTGCGGGAGGGCCGGACGAGCAGTACTTC,.,TRBJ2-7,TRBD2,TRBV2
CASSLGIALSYEQYF,TGTGCCAGCAGCTTAGGCATAGCCCTCTCCTACGAGCAGTACTTC,.,TRBJ2-7,.,TRBV11-2
CASAQGYNEQFF,TGTGCCAGCGCGCAGGGGTACAATGAGCAGTTCTTC,.,TRBJ2-1,.,TRBV7-9
CATEGRSDTQYF,TGTGCCACCGAGGGGAGGTCAGATACGCAGTATTTT,.,TRBJ2-3,.,TRBV19
CASSFGDRGRYEQYF,TGTGCCAGCAGCTTTGGGGACAGGGGGCGCTACGAGCAGTACTTC,.,TRBJ2-7,TRBD1,TRBV7-6
CAKPGLAGAGDTQYF,TGTGCCAAGCCGGGACTAGCGGGAGCAGGGGATACGCAGTATTTT,.,TRBJ2-3,TRBD2,TRBV11-2
CASSASYEQYF,TGTGCCAGCAGTGCCTCCTACGAGCAGTACTTC,.,TRBJ2-7,.,TRBV2
CASTSDREDNEQYF,TGTGCCAGCACCAGCGACAGGGAGGACAACGAGCAGTACTTC,large,TRBJ2-7,.,TRBV28
CASSVEWPPGGELFF,TGTGCCAGCAGCGTAGAGTGGCCCCCGGGCGGGGAGCTGTTTTTT,.,TRBJ2-2,.,TRBV9
CASSYSTSGNQYF,TGTGCCAGCAGTTACTCTACTAGCGGTAATCAGTACTTC,.,TRBJ2-7,TRBD2,TRBV6-5
CASSVGTNYGYTF,TGTGCCAGCAGTGTGGGGACTAACTATGGCTACACCTTC,.,TRBJ1-2,.,TRBV6-4
CASSLWAGSGNTIYF,TGTGCCAGCAGTTTATGGGCAGGCTCTGGAAACACCATATATTTT,.,TRBJ1-3,.,TRBV27
CASSMGRGAYGYTF,TGTGCCAGTAGTATGGGCAGAGGCGCCTATGGCTACACCTTC,.,TRBJ1-2,.,TRBV19
CATSRTGAYSGANVLTF,TGTGCCACCAGCCGGACAGGGGCCTACTCTGGGGCCAACGTCCTGACTTTC,once,TRBJ2-6,TRBD1,TRBV15
CASSPDQTGGADTQYF,TGTGCCAGCTCCCCAGATCAGACAGGGGGCGCAGATACGCAGTATTTT,medium-sized,TRBJ2-3,TRBD1,TRBV18
CARHVVVVNSRANVLTF,TGTGCCAGACATGTCGTAGTGGTGAACAGTCGGGCCAACGTCCTGACTTTC,.,TRBJ2-6,.,TRBV5-3
CASSDAEDEGGETQYF,TGTGCCAGCAGTGACGCCGAAGACGAGGGGGGCGAGACCCAGTACTTC,few,TRBJ2-5,.,TRBV6-1
CASSQANIQYF,TGCGCCAGCAGCCAGGCAAACATTCAGTACTTC,.,TRBJ2-4,.,TRBV4-1
CASTLSPRGTDTQYF,TGTGCCAGCACTCTCAGTCCCCGGGGCACAGATACGCAGTATTTT,.,TRBJ2-3,.,TRBV7-8
CASSPWGAGGNTEAFF,TGTGCCAGCAGTCCTTGGGGGGCCGGAGGAAACACTGAAGCTTTCTTT,once,TRBJ1-1,.,TRBV27
CASSVGGGGSYNEQFF,TGTGCCAGCAGCGTAGGTGGCGGGGGTTCCTACAATGAGCAGTTCTTC,.,TRBJ2-1,TRBD2,TRBV9
CASLGLAGAYEQYF,TGCGCCAGCCTTGGACTAGCGGGAGCCTACGAGCAGTACTTC,.,TRBJ2-7,TRBD2,TRBV10-2
CASSVVAGATGTQYF,TGTGCCAGCAGCGTTGTAGCGGGAGCTACGGGGACCCAGTACTTC,once,TRBJ2-5,TRBD2,TRBV9
CASSQGYEQYF,TGTGCCAGCAGCCAGGGATACGAGCAGTACTTC,once,TRBJ2-7,.,TRBV27
CASSSDRDTDTQYF,TGTGCCAGCAGCTCGGACAGAGACACAGATACGCAGTATTTT,once,TRBJ2-3,.,TRBV7-6
CASSALLGGGYGYTF,TGTGCCAGCAGTGCCCTACTGGGCGGTGGCTATGGCTACACCTTC,few,TRBJ1-2,.,TRBV27
CASSLGGNFHEQYF,TGTGCCAGCAGCTTAGGAGGGAATTTCCACGAGCAGTACTTC,.,TRBJ2-7,.,TRBV11-2
CASSLRLTTSTDTQYF,TGTGCCAGCAGCTTAAGGTTGACGACTAGCACAGATACGCAGTATTTT,.,TRBJ2-3,.,TRBV7-9
CACYGQGNSGNTIYF,TGTGCCTGCTACGGACAGGGGAACTCTGGAAACACCATATATTTT,.,TRBJ1-3,TRBD1,TRBV30
CASSALGGGEQYF,TGTGCCAGTAGTGCCTTGGGGGGCGGCGAGCAGTACTTC,.,TRBJ2-7,.,TRBV19
CASSVLAGATDTQYF,TGTGCCAGCAGCGTTTTAGCGGGAGCTACAGATACGCAGTATTTT,.,TRBJ2-3,TRBD2,TRBV9
CASSSGPNYEQYF,TGTGCCAGCAGCTCGGGACCAAACTACGAGCAGTACTTC,.,TRBJ2-7,.,TRBV7-9
CASSLRKPQHF,TGTGCCAGCAGCTTAAGAAAGCCCCAGCATTTT,.,TRBJ1-5,.,TRBV7-3
CASSVAGVSYNEQFF,TGTGCCAGCAGCGTAGCGGGAGTTTCTTACAATGAGCAGTTCTTC,.,TRBJ2-1,TRBD2,TRBV7-6
CSVEGGESYEQYF,TGCAGCGTTGAGGGAGGAGAATCCTACGAGCAGTACTTC,hyperexpanded,TRBJ2-7,.,TRBV29-1
CASSLGTGVPEAFF,TGTGCCAGCAGCTTAGGGACAGGGGTCCCTGAAGCTTTCTTT,once,TRBJ1-1,TRBD1,TRBV11-2